The T cell receptor beta chain described here comes from a study of blood T cells in healthy people across ages. General study points: The donors' CMV status was not determined, possibly confounding changes in expanded clonotypes. Per million T cells, the diversity of TCR beta decreased roughly linearly as age advanced.

This clonotype has more than one count but fewer than ten. Antigen unknown. The CDR3 is 15 amino acids. The V end lost 2 bases, the J end lost 6 bases, and 11 bases lay between the germline ends. From germline, CDR1 is MNHNS and CDR2 SASEGT. It was with a sample-barcoded 5' primer and a J-beta primer mix that a second PCR of about 6 to 11 cycles was run. Via MiXCR, TCRdb re-called the 5' RACE reads, giving one row per CDR3 protein. The sample records some 800,000 distinct CDR3 sequences, roughly 25% being singletons. The sample was also linked to a second study, of T cells of mothers and their children. This second study notes: Per 15 ul, 1.5 ug of RNA was used, with all extracted RNA going into cDNA synthesis. Thymic selection molds TCR recombination output in much the same way for related pairs as for unrelated pairs.

This clonotype was sampled from a boy younger than 18 in good health. Sequenced input: blood. The rearrangement links TRBV6-1 to TRBJ1-6; D might be TRBD1 (6 bases). CDR3 coding DNA: TGTGCCAGCAGTGAATGGACAGCTCCTAATTCACCCCTCCACTTT. Protein product: CASSEWTAPNSPLHF.